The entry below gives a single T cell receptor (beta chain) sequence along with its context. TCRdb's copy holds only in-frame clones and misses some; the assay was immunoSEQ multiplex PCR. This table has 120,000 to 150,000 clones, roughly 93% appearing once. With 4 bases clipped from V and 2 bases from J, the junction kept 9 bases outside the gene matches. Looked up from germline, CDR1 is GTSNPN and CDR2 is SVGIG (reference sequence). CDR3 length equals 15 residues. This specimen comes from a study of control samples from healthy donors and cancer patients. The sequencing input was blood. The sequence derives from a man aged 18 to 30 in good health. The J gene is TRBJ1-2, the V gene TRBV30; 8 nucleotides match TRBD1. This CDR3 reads CAWMEDRGFNYGYTF. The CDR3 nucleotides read TGTGCCTGGATGGAAGACAGGGGATTCAACTATGGCTACACCTTC.